This T cell receptor beta chain is drawn from a study of T cells after yellow fever vaccination. In TCRdb, the 5' RACE reads were re-called with MiXCR into one record per CDR3 protein. Altogether fewer than 450,000 distinct CDR3 sequences are present, approximately 8% being singletons, with the ten largest covering around 17%. CDR1 is SGHTA and CDR2 is FQGNSA in the germline V gene. Trimming took 1 base from V and 7 from J, leaving 4 bases between them. The CDR3 totals 12 residues. This clonotype was found many times. Sample: PBMCs, taken approximately 40 days after the first yellow fever vaccination. This TCR was recovered from a man aged 18 to 29 who received the YFV17D yellow fever vaccine. The chain recombines TRBV7-2 with TRBJ2-2, with D hard to call. The CDR3, as DNA: TGTGCCAGCAGCTTAGAGGGCGGGGAGCTGTTTTTT. Residues: CASSLEGGELFF.